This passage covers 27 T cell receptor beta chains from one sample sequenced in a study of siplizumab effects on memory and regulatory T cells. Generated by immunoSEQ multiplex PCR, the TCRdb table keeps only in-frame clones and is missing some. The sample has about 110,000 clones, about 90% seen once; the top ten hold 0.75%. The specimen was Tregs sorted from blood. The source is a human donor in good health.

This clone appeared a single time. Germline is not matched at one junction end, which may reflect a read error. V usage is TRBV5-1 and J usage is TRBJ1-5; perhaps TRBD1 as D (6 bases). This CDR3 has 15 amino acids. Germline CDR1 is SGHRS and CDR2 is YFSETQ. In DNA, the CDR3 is TGCGTCAGCAGATTAGGGGACAAGGGGAATCAGCCCCAGCATTTT. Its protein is CVSRLGDKGNQPQHF.

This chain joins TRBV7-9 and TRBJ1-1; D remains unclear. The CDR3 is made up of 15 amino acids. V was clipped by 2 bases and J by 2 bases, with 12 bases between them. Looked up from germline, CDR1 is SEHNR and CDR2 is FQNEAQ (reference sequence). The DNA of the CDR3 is TGTGCCAGCAGCTTATCGGTCGGATATAACACTGAAGCTTTCTTT. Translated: CASSLSVGYNTEAFF.

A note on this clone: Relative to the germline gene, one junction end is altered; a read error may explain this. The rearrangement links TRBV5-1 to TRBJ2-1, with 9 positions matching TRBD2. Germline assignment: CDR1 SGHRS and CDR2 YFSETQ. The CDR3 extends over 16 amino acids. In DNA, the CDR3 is TGCGCCAGCAAAACAGGTAGCGGGGGCTCCAACAATGAGCAGTTCTTC. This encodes CASKTGSGGSNNEQFF.

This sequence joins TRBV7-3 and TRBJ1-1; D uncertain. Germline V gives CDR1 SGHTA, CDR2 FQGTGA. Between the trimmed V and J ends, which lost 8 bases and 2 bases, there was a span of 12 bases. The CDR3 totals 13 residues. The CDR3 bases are TGTGCCAGCGGAGAGGGCAGCAACACTGAAGCTTTCTTT. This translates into CASGEGSNTEAFF.

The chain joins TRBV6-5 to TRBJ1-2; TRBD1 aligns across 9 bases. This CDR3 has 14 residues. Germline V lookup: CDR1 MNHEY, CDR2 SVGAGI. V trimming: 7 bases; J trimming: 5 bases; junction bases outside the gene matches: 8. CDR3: CASNRDRALYGYTF. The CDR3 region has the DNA TGTGCCAGCAATCGGGACAGGGCTTTGTATGGCTACACCTTC.

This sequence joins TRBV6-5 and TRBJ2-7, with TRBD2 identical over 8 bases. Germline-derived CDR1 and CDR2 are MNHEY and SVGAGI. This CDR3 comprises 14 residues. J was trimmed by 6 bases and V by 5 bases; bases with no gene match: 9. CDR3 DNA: TGTGCCAGCAGTGAATCGGGACTAGTCCCCGAGCAGTACTTC. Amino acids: CASSESGLVPEQYF.

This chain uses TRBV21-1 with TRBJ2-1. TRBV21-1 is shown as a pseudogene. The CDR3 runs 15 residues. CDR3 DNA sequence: TGTGCCAGCAGCGGACGGGGCCGCTCCTACAATGAGCAGTTCTTC. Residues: CASSGRGRSYNEQFF.

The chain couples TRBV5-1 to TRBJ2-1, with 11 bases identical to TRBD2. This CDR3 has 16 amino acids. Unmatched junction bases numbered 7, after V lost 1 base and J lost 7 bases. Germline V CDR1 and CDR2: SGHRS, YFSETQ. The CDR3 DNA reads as TGCGCCAGCAGCTTGTCTCTAGCGGGAGGTCGAAATGAGCAGTTCTTC. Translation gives CASSLSLAGGRNEQFF.

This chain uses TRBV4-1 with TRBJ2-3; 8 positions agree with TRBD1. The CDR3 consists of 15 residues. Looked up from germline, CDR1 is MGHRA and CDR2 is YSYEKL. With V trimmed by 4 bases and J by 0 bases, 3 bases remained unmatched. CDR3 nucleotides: TGCGCCAGCAGCCCGACAGGGGTTAGCACAGATACGCAGTATTTT. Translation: CASSPTGVSTDTQYF.

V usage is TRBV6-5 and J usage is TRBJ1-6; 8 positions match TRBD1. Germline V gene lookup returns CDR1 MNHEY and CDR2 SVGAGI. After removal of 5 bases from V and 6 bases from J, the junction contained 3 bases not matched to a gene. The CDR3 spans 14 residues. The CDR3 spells CASSQGQGNSPLHF. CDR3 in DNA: TGTGCCAGCAGTCAAGGACAGGGTAATTCACCCCTCCACTTT.

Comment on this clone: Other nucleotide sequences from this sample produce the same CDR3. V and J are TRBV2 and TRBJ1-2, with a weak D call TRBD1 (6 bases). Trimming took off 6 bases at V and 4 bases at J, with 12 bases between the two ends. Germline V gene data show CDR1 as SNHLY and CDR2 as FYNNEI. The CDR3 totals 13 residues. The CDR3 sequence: CASRKTGIYGYTF. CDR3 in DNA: TGTGCCAGCAGAAAAACAGGGATCTATGGCTACACCTTC.

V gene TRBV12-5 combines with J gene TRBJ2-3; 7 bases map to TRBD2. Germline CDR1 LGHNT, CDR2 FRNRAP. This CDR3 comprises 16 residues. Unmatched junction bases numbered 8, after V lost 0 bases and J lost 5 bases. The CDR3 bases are TGTGCTAGTGGTTTGGTCATCTCAGGGAGGGGAGATACGCAGTATTTT. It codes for CASGLVISGRGDTQYF.

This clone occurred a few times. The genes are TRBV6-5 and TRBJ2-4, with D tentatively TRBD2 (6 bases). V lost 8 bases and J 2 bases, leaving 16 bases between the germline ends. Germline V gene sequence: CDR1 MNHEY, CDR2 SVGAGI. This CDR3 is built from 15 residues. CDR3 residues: CASLGRGLTKNIQYF. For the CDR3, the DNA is TGTGCCAGCCTCGGGAGAGGGCTGACCAAAAACATTCAGTACTTC.

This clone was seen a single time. CDR3 bases: TGTGCCAGCAGCTTAAATCCGGGGGAAAAACTGTTTTTT. Translation gives CASSLNPGEKLFF. V is TRBV11-2 and J is TRBJ1-4; D gene ambiguous. Germline V CDR1 and CDR2: SGHAT, FQNNGV. The CDR3 has 13 residues. The ends were cut back, 2 bases at V and 8 bases at J, with 9 bases in the middle.

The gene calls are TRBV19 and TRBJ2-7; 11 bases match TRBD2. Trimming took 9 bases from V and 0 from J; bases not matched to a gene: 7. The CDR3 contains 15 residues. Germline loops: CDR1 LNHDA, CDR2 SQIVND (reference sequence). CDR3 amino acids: CASRTGTSGSYEQYF. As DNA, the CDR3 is TGTGCCAGCCGAACCGGGACTAGCGGCTCCTACGAGCAGTACTTC.

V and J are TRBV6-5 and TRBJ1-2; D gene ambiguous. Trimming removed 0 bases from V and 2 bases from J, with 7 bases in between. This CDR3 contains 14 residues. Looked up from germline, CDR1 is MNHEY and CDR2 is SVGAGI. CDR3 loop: CASSYSKGNYGYTF. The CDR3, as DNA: TGTGCCAGCAGTTACTCGAAAGGGAACTATGGCTACACCTTC.

CDR3 sequence reads: CASGLEGTDTEAFF. DNA for the CDR3: TGTGCTAGTGGTTTGGAGGGGACAGACACTGAAGCTTTCTTT. The chain employs TRBV12-5 and TRBJ1-1, with TRBD1 matching over 7 bases. V dropped 1 base and J dropped 3; count of bases not matched to a gene: 2. The CDR3 has 14 residues. Looked up from germline, CDR1 is LGHNT and CDR2 is FRNRAP.

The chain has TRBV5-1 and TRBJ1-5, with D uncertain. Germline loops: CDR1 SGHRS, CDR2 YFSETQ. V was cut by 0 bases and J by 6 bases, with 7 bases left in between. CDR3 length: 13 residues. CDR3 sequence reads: CASSLDVGQPQHF. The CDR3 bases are TGCGCCAGCAGCTTGGATGTGGGTCAGCCCCAGCATTTT.

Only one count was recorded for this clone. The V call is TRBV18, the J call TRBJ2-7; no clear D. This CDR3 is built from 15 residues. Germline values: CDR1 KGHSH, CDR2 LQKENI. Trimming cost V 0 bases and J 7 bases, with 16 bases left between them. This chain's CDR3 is CASSPPNSAYREQYF. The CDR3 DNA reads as TGTGCCAGCTCACCACCGAACAGCGCTTATCGGGAGCAGTACTTC.

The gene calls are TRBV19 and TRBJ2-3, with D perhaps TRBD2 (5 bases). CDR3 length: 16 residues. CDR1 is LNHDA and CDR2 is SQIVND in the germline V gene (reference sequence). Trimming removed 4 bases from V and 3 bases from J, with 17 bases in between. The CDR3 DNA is TGTGCCAGTAGTACCTCCCGAGGAGCGGCTACAGATACGCAGTATTTT. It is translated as CASSTSRGAATDTQYF.

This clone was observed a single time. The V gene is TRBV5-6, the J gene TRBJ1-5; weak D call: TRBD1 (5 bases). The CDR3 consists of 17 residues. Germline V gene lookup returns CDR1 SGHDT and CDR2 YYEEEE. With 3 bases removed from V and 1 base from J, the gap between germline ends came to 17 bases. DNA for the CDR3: TGTGCCAGCAGCTCCAGGGTGGGAGGTTGGAGCAATCAGCCCCAGCATTTT. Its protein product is CASSSRVGGWSNQPQHF.

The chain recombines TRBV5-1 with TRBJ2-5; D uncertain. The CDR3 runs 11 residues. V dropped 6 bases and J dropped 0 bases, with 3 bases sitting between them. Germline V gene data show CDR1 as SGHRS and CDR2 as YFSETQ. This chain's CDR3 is CASKYQETQYF. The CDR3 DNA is TGCGCCAGCAAGTACCAAGAGACCCAGTACTTC.

CDR3 sequence reads: CASSRTGGVTIYF. DNA for the CDR3: TGTGCCAGCAGTCGTACAGGGGGGGTAACCATATATTTT. The V and J genes are TRBV6-5 and TRBJ1-3, with 8 bases aligning to TRBD1. CDR3 size: 13 residues. With V trimmed by 5 bases and J by 10 bases, 7 bases remained unmatched. Germline values: CDR1 MNHEY, CDR2 SVGAGI.

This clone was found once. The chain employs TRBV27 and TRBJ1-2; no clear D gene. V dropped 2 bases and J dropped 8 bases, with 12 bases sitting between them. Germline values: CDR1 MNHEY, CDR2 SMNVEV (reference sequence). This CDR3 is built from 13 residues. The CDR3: CASSLTAFGGYTF. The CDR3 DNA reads TGTGCCAGCAGTTTAACTGCGTTCGGGGGCTACACCTTC.

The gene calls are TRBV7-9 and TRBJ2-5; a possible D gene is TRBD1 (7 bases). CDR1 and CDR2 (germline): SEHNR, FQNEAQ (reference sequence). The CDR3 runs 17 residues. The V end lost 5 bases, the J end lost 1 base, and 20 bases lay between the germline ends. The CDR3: CASSRPRGRGAQETQYF. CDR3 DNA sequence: TGTGCCAGCAGCCGGCCGAGGGGGCGCGGGGCCCAAGAGACCCAGTACTTC. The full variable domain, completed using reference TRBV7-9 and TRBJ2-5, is DTGVSQNPRHKITKRGQNVTFRCDPISEHNRLYWYRQTLGQGPEFLTYFQNEAQLEKSRLLSDRFSAERPKGSFSTLEIQRTEQGDSAMYLCASSRPRGRGAQETQYFGPGTRLLVL.

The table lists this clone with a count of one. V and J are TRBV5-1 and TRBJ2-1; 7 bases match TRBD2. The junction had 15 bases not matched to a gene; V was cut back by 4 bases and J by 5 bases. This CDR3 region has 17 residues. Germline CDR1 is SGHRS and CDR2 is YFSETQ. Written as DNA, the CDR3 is TGCGCCAGCAGCACCCCAATGGGGCTAGCGGCCGACAATGAGCAGTTCTTC. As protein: CASSTPMGLAADNEQFF.

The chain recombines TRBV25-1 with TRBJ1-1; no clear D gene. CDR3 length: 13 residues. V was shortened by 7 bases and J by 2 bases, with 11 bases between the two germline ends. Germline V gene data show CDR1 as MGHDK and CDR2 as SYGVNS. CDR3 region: CASTVGGNTEAFF. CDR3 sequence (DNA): TGTGCCAGCACCGTGGGCGGTAACACTGAAGCTTTCTTT.